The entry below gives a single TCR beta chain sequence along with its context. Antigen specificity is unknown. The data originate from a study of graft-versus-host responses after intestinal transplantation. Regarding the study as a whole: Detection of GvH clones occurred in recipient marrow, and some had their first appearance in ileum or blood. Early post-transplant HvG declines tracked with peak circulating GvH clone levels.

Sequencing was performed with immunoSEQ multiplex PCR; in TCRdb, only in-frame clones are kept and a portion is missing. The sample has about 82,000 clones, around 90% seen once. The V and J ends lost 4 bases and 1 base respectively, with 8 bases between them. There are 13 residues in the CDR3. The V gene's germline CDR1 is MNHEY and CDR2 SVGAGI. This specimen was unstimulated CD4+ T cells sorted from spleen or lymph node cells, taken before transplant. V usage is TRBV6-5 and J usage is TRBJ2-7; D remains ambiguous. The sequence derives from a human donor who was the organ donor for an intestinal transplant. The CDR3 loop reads CASSSLRSYEQYF. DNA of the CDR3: TGTGCCAGCAGTTCCCTCAGATCCTACGAGCAGTACTTC.